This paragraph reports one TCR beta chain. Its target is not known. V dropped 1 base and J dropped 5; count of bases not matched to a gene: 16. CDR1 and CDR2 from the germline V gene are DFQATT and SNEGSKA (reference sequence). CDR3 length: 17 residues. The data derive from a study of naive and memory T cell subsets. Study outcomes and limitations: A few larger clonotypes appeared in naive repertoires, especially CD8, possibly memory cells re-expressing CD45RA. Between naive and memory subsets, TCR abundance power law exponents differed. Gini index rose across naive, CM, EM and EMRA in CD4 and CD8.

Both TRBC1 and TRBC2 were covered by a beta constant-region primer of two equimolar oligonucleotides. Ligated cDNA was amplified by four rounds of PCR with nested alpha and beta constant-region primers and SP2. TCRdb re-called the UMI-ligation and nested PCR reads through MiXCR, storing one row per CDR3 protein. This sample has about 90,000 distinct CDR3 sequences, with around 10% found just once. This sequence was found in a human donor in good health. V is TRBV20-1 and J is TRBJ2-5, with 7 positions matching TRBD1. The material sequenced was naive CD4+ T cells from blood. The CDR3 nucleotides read TGCAGTGCTAGAGGAAAAAACAGGGGACCCTTACCGGAGACCCAGTACTTC. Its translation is CSARGKNRGPLPETQYF.